This TCR beta chain was identified during a study of CD8+CD57+ T cells in acquired aplastic anemia. Study-level points and caveats: Overlapping CD8+ CDR3 repertoires of patients and controls contained approximately 28 shared sequences.

It was genomic DNA that served as the template for profiling TCR beta VDJ and CDR3. TCRdb passed the reads through MiXCR, listing each CDR3 protein once. The repertoire holds roughly 180,000 distinct CDR3 sequences, with around 50% as singletons. This CDR3 region has 15 residues. Germline V gives CDR1 SGHRS, CDR2 YFSETQ. Trimming removed 0 bases at V and 1 base at J, with 11 bases between. This clonotype is a singleton in its sample. Its matching antigen is unknown. CD8+CD57+ cell expansion had been shown by flow cytometry in patients chosen for sequencing. The receptor comes from a human donor with aplastic anemia. Sequences were obtained from sorted CD4+, CD8+, or CD8+CD57+ T cells (not recorded which) from PBMCs. The V call is TRBV5-1, the J call TRBJ2-7; D tentatively reads TRBD1 or TRBD2 (5 bases each). Here the CDR3 reads CASSLGGTESYEQYF. The CDR3 bases are TGCGCCAGCAGCTTGGGAGGGACCGAGTCCTACGAGCAGTACTTC.